One sample yielded the 19 T cell receptor beta chains listed below, sequenced in a study of CD4+ T cells in melanoma. TCRdb's copy holds only in-frame clones and misses some; the assay was immunoSEQ multiplex PCR. The sample holds 40,000 to 50,000 clones, approximately 89% seen once. Sequencing was carried out using peripheral blood. The receptors derive from a human donor with melanoma.

This sequence joins TRBV6-5 and TRBJ1-2, with D uncertain. This CDR3 contains 14 residues. Per germline, CDR1 MNHEY and CDR2 SVGAGI. V shed 0 bases and J shed 8 bases, with 13 bases lying between them. CDR3 DNA sequence: TGTGCCAGCAGTTACTCGGCCGGAGGTAACGGCTACACCTTC. It is translated as CASSYSAGGNGYTF.

The chain is built from TRBV5-1 and TRBJ2-1; D gene uncertain. The V gene's germline CDR1 is SGHRS and CDR2 YFSETQ. Trimming cost V 0 bases and J 0 bases, with 4 bases left between them. The CDR3 is 14 amino acids. The DNA of the CDR3 is TGCGCCAGCAGCTTGGAGGTCTCCTACAATGAGCAGTTCTTC. This sequence encodes CASSLEVSYNEQFF.

This sequence joins TRBV21-1 and TRBJ1-4; the table's D gene call, TRBD1, was not cross checked with the DNA. TRBV21-1 is termed a pseudogene. There are 17 residues in the CDR3. As DNA, the CDR3 is TGTGCCAGCAGCCCTTACAGGGGTCGTAGGACTAATGAAAAACTGTTTTTT. Protein product: CASSPYRGRRTNEKLFF.

V and J are TRBV4-3 and TRBJ1-2, with a weak D call TRBD1 (5 bases). V was trimmed by 1 base and J by 3 bases, leaving 9 bases between them. Germline CDR1 reads LGHNA; CDR2 reads YSLEER. CDR3 length: 14 residues. The CDR3 region is CASSQGRGDYGYTF. The CDR3 DNA is TGCGCCAGCAGCCAAGGACGAGGGGACTATGGCTACACCTTC.

The table lists this clone with a few counts. J is TRBJ2-7 and V is TRBV14; no reliable D call. The CDR3 is 13 residues long. V lost 5 bases to trimming and J lost 0 bases, with 8 bases between them. The germline V gene encodes CDR1 SGHDN and CDR2 FVKESK. The CDR3 DNA reads TGTGCCAGCAGCTCCGCGGACTCCTACGAGCAGTACTTC. As protein: CASSSADSYEQYF.

The V and J genes are TRBV30 and TRBJ1-1; D is unresolved. The V gene's germline CDR1 is GTSNPN and CDR2 SVGIG (reference sequence). The CDR3 runs to 14 residues. The V and J ends lost 3 bases and 1 base respectively, with 12 bases between them. The CDR3 DNA reads TGTGCCTGGAGAGGCGGAGAACCGAACACTGAAGCTTTCTTT. This sequence encodes CAWRGGEPNTEAFF.

To note about this clone: The sample carries other DNA sequences with the same CDR3. V and J are TRBV6-6 and TRBJ1-1; no clear D gene. Per germline, CDR1 MNHNY and CDR2 SVGAGI (reference sequence). Trimming cost V 6 bases and J 4 bases, with 6 bases left between them. The length of the CDR3 is 11 residues. CDR3 amino acids: CASSPGTEAFF. CDR3 sequence (DNA): TGTGCCAGCAGCCCCGGCACTGAAGCTTTCTTT.

This chain links TRBV4-1 with TRBJ1-5, with unresolved D. This CDR3 region has 12 residues. V lost 1 base and J lost 7, with 5 bases in between. Looked up from germline, CDR1 is MGHRA and CDR2 is YSYEKL. The CDR3 spells CASSQVGQPQHF. Written as DNA, the CDR3 is TGCGCCAGCAGCCAAGTGGGACAGCCCCAGCATTTT.

This chain uses TRBV30 with TRBJ1-2, with D uncertain. In germline, CDR1 is GTSNPN, CDR2 SVGIG (reference sequence). Trimming shortened V by 3 bases and J by 8 bases, and 7 bases separated the two germline ends. This CDR3 region has 10 residues. The CDR3 reads CAWRRGGYTF. For the CDR3, the DNA is TGTGCCTGGAGGCGCGGGGGCTACACCTTC.

V and J are TRBV18 and TRBJ2-3, with D unclear. V was pared by 6 bases and J by 4 bases, with 20 bases between. CDR1 KGHSH and CDR2 LQKENI come from the germline V gene. CDR3 length: 16 amino acids. CDR3 region: CASSGLGPGTSDTQYF. In DNA form, the CDR3 reads TGTGCCAGCTCCGGCCTCGGTCCCGGAACCTCAGATACGCAGTATTTT. The whole variable domain, remainder taken from reference TRBV18 and TRBJ2-3, is NAGVMQNPRHLVRRRGQEARLRCSPMKGHSHVYWYRQLPEEGLKFMVYLQKENIIDESGMPKERFSAEFPKEGPSILRIQQVVRGDSAAYFCASSGLGPGTSDTQYFGPGTRLTVL.

This clone occurred once. The V call is TRBV13, the J call TRBJ2-5, with a possible D match to TRBD2 (6 bases). Germline CDR1 reads PRHDT; CDR2 reads FYEKMQ (reference sequence). Trimming cost V 4 bases and J 5 bases, with 8 bases left between them. CDR3 size: 12 residues. The CDR3 nucleotides are TGTGCCAGCAGCTCTGGAGGGGAGACCCAGTACTTC. Amino acid sequence: CASSSGGETQYF.

The chain employs TRBV28 and TRBJ2-6, with TRBD1 matching over 7 bases. CDR1 is MDHEN, CDR2 SYDVKM, per germline. V lost 3 bases, J lost 2 bases, and 10 bases stayed unmatched. The CDR3 consists of 18 residues. The CDR3: CASSFLGEQGPGANVLTF. The CDR3 nucleotides read TGTGCCAGCAGTTTCCTAGGGGAACAGGGGCCTGGGGCCAACGTCCTGACTTTC.

V gene TRBV28 combines with J gene TRBJ1-6, with 10 bases that match TRBD1. Trimming took 4 bases from V and 7 from J; bases not matched to a gene: 16. CDR3 length: 19 amino acids. The germline V gene encodes CDR1 MDHEN and CDR2 SYDVKM. This CDR3 is CASSSGTGDIWRLNSPLHF. The CDR3 region has the DNA TGTGCCAGCAGTTCCGGGACAGGGGACATCTGGCGGTTGAATTCACCCCTCCACTTT.

This clone was picked up one time. The rearrangement links TRBV7-9 to TRBJ2-3; possibly TRBD1 for D (5 bases). The CDR3 extends over 14 amino acids. The V and J ends lost 0 bases and 6 bases respectively, with 10 bases between them. Germline CDR1 is SEHNR and CDR2 is FQNEAQ (reference sequence). The CDR3, as DNA: TGTGCCAGCAGCTTAGCGCTCCAGGGCGATACGCAGTATTTT. Amino acid sequence: CASSLALQGDTQYF. Looking up the rest from reference TRBV7-9 and TRBJ2-3 gives the full variable domain: DTGVSQNPRHKITKRGQNVTFRCDPISEHNRLYWYRQTLGQGPEFLTYFQNEAQLEKSRLLSDRFSAERPKGSFSTLEIQRTEQGDSAMYLCASSLALQGDTQYFGPGTRLTVL.

J is TRBJ2-5 and V is TRBV27; 9 bases are shared with TRBD1. With V trimmed by 4 bases and J by 5 bases, 5 bases remained unmatched. This CDR3 comprises 14 residues. CDR1 MNHEY and CDR2 SMNVEV come from the germline V gene (reference sequence). CDR3 sequence (DNA): TGTGCCAGCAGTTCCGGGACAGGGAGGGAGACCCAGTACTTC. This encodes CASSSGTGRETQYF.

The chain combines TRBV9 with TRBJ2-1, with D maybe TRBD1 (5 bases). V gave up 0 bases and J gave up 2 bases, with 9 bases separating them. CDR3 length equals 15 residues. Germline-derived CDR1 and CDR2 are SGDLS and YYNGEE. The CDR3 DNA reads as TGTGCCAGCAGCGTAGATAGGGGCACCTACAATGAGCAGTTCTTC. Translated, it gives CASSVDRGTYNEQFF.

This chain uses TRBV6-5 with TRBJ1-1; 10 nucleotides agree with TRBD1. CDR3 size: 15 residues. Trimming cost V 6 bases and J 4 bases; bases outside gene matches: 8. From germline, CDR1 is MNHEY and CDR2 SVGAGI. The DNA for the CDR3 is TGTGCCAGCAGCTTTTCGCGGACAGGGGGCACTGAAGCTTTCTTT. It translates to CASSFSRTGGTEAFF.

The CDR3 region has the DNA TGTGCCAGCAGCTCGAAACAGGAGCCGAACACTGAAGCTTTCTTT. Its translation is CASSSKQEPNTEAFF. This chain joins TRBV5-5 and TRBJ1-1, with a tentative D call TRBD1 (5 bases). CDR1 is SGHKS, CDR2 YYEKEE, per germline (reference sequence). V lost 3 bases, J lost 1 base, and 13 bases lay in between. The CDR3 spans 15 residues.

The J gene is TRBJ2-1, the V gene TRBV28, with D perhaps TRBD1 or TRBD2 (5 bases each). Per the germline V gene, CDR1 is MDHEN and CDR2 is SYDVKM. This CDR3 region has 21 residues. Trimming left V 3 bases short and J 11 bases short, with 38 bases between. The CDR3 reads CASSLSGLGGWGFRNEGKQFF. Here the CDR3 DNA reads TGTGCCAGCAGTTTGTCGGGTCTAGGCGGGTGGGGGTTCAGGAATGAGGGTAAGCAGTTCTTC.